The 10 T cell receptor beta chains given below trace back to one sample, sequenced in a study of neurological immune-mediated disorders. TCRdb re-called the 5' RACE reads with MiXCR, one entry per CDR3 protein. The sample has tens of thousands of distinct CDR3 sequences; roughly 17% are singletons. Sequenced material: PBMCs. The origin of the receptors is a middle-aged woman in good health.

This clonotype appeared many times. The CDR3 spells CSVEDPGGASTEAFF. CDR3 nucleotides: TGCAGCGTTGAAGACCCAGGGGGCGCATCCACTGAAGCTTTCTTT. The rearrangement uses TRBV29-1 and TRBJ1-1, with TRBD1 identical over 8 bases. Germline V CDR1 and CDR2: SQVTM, ANQGSEA. The junction had 7 bases not matched to a gene; V was cut back by 0 bases and J by 4 bases. The length of the CDR3 is 15 residues.

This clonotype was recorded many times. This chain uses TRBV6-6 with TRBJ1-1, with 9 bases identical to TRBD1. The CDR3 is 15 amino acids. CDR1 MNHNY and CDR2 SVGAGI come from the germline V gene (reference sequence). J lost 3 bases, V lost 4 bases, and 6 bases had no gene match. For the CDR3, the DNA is TGTGCCAGCAGTTGGGGACAGGGTGGCTACACTGAAGCTTTCTTT. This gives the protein CASSWGQGGYTEAFF.

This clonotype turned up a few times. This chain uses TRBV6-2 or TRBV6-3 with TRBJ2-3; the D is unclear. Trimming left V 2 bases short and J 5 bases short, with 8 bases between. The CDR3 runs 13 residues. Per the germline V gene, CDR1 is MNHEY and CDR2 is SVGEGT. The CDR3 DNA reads TGTGCCAGCAGTTACCTAAAGGAAGATACGCAGTATTTT. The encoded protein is CASSYLKEDTQYF.

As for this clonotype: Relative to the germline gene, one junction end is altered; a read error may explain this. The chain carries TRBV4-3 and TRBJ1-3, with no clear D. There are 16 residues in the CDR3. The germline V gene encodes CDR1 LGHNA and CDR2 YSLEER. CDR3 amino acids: CASSQDRQDSGNAIYF. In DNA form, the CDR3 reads TGCGCCAGCAGCCAAGATCGCCAGGATTCTGGAAACGCCATATATTTT.

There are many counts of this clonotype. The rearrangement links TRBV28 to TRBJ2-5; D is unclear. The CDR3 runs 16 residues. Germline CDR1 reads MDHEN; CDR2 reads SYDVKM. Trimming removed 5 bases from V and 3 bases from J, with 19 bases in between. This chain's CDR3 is CASSRVLRVQKETQYF. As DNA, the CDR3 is TGTGCCAGCAGTAGAGTCCTAAGGGTCCAAAAAGAGACCCAGTACTTC.

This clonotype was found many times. The CDR3 region is CASSSDGPTGELFF. In DNA, the CDR3 is TGCGCCAGCAGCTCCGACGGGCCCACCGGGGAGCTGTTTTTT. V usage is TRBV5-1 and J usage is TRBJ2-2; D gene unclear. V dropped 3 bases and J dropped 4 bases, with 10 bases sitting between them. Germline CDR1 is SGHRS and CDR2 is YFSETQ. CDR3 length: 14 residues.

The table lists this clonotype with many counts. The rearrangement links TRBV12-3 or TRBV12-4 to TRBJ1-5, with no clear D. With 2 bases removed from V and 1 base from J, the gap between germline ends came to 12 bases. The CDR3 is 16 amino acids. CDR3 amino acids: CASSLSGKRSNQPQHF. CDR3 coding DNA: TGTGCCAGCAGTTTATCAGGAAAGAGGAGCAATCAGCCCCAGCATTTT.

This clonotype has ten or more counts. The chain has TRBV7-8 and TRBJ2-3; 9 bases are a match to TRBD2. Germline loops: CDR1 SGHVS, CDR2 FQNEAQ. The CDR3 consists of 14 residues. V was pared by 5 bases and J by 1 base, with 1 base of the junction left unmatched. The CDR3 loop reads CASSQRGGTDTQYF. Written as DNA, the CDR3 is TGTGCCAGCAGCCAGCGGGGGGGCACAGATACGCAGTATTTT.

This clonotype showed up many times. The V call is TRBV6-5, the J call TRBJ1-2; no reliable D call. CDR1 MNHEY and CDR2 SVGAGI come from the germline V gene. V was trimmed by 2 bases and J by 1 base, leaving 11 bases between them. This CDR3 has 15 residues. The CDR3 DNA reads TGTGCCAGCAGTTACCATCCTGGAAATAACTATGGCTACACCTTC. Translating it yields CASSYHPGNNYGYTF.

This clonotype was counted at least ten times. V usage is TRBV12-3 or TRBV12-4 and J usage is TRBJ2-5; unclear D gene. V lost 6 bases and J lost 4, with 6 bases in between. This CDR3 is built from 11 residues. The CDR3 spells CASSRLETQYF. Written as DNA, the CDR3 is TGTGCCAGCAGCCGTTTAGAGACCCAGTACTTC.